The 3 T cell receptor beta chains presented below share a single source sample, sequenced in a study of naive and memory T cell subsets. Study-wide results and caveats: A few larger clonotypes appeared in naive repertoires, especially CD8, possibly memory cells re-expressing CD45RA.

No antigens are known for them. An equimolar mix of two oligonucleotides served as the beta constant-region primer for TRBC1 and TRBC2. Four rounds of PCR amplified the ligated cDNA using nested alpha and beta constant-region primers plus SP2. TCRdb passed the UMI-ligation and nested PCR reads through MiXCR, listing each CDR3 protein once. The sample has around 160,000 distinct CDR3 sequences, 22% seen once. The source material was naive CD4+ T cells from blood. These receptors all come from a human donor in good health.

The chain combines TRBV6-6 with TRBJ1-5; 9 bases map to TRBD1. J gave up 8 bases and V 6 bases, and 20 bases lay outside the gene matches. CDR3 size: 18 residues. The germline CDR1 and CDR2 sequences are MNHNY and SVGAGI (reference sequence). In nucleotides, the CDR3 is TGTGCCAGCAGCTACAGTGGGACAGGGAGATCCTTTAAGGAGCCCCAGCATTTT. Translation gives CASSYSGTGRSFKEPQHF.

In this sample, this clonotype turned up many times. The rearrangement uses TRBV29-1 and TRBJ2-1; tentatively, D is TRBD2 (6 bases). CDR1 is SQVTM, CDR2 ANQGSEA, per germline. The CDR3 contains 14 residues. CDR3 region: CSIARTTVNNEQFF. The DNA for the CDR3 is TGCAGTATCGCTCGGACTACCGTGAACAATGAGCAGTTCTTC.

There are a few counts of this clonotype. The chain employs TRBV20-1 and TRBJ2-2; 10 nucleotides line up with TRBD2. This CDR3 spans 16 amino acids. V trimming: 0 bases; J trimming: 5 bases; junction bases outside the gene matches: 6. The germline V gene has CDR1 DFQATT and CDR2 SNEGSKA (reference sequence). The CDR3 DNA follows: TGCAGTGCTAGAGATACTAGCGGGAAAAGAACCGGGGAGCTGTTTTTT. It specifies CSARDTSGKRTGELFF.